These 27 T cell receptor beta chains came from one sample sequenced in a study of blood T cell repertoires in COVID-19 (dated by TCRdb to the early 2020s). Libraries were constructed by the immunoSEQ multiplex PCR assay. TCRdb limited this immuneACCESS table to in-frame rearrangements with V and J called. A share of clones is missing; checked studies link under half to unresolved V genes, and the rest is unexplained. The sample profile shows some 190,000 clones; roughly 88% of them were found once. The ten largest clonotypes hold more than 3% of the sample. The sample consisted of peripheral blood. These receptors were obtained from a man aged 55 to 69 with acute or convalescent COVID-19.

This chain connects TRBV6-6 to TRBJ1-4, with 9 bases lining up with TRBD1. Looked up from germline, CDR1 is MNHNY and CDR2 is SVGAGI (reference sequence). Trimming removed 6 bases from V and 7 bases from J; junction bases left unmatched: 3. The CDR3 is 13 residues long. The CDR3 sequence is CASRRQGGEKLFF. The CDR3 region has the DNA TGTGCCAGCAGGAGACAGGGGGGTGAAAAACTGTTTTTT.

This clone was seen only once. The V and J genes are TRBV5-1 and TRBJ1-6; TRBD1 aligns across 8 bases. After removal of 0 bases from V and 7 bases from J, the junction contained 3 bases not matched to a gene. Per the germline V gene, CDR1 is SGHRS and CDR2 is YFSETQ. This CDR3 is 15 amino acids long. The CDR3 sequence is CASSLGRQGNSPLHF. The DNA of the CDR3 is TGCGCCAGCAGCTTGGGGAGACAGGGGAATTCACCCCTCCACTTT.

This chain uses TRBV25-1 with TRBJ2-2, with D maybe TRBD1 (6 bases). The V end was cut by 7 bases, the J end by 6 bases, with 15 bases between. The CDR3 is 14 amino acids. The germline CDR1 and CDR2 sequences are MGHDK and SYGVNS. The CDR3 here is CASKRDIGPGELFF. DNA for the CDR3: TGTGCCAGCAAAAGGGACATTGGCCCCGGGGAGCTGTTTTTT.

The genes are TRBV18 and TRBJ2-7; 7 bases agree with TRBD2. Looked up from germline, CDR1 is KGHSH and CDR2 is LQKENI. This CDR3 has 14 residues. V lost 3 bases and J lost 6; bases outside the gene matches: 8. The CDR3 spells CASSPLPSGSEQYF. CDR3 bases: TGTGCCAGCTCACCCCTACCTAGCGGATCCGAGCAGTACTTC.

The rearrangement links TRBV7-9 to TRBJ1-3, with 7 bases lining up with TRBD1. The germline gives CDR1 SEHNR, CDR2 FQNEAQ (reference sequence). The CDR3 has 16 amino acids. The ends lost 3 bases at V and 1 base at J; junction bases unmatched: 6. This CDR3 reads CASSLGQPKSGNTIYF. CDR3 sequence (DNA): TGTGCCAGCAGCTTGGGACAGCCGAAATCTGGAAACACCATATATTTT.

The chain recombines TRBV24-1 with TRBJ2-1; 15 bases fit TRBD2. The junction had 5 bases not matched to a gene; V was cut back by 5 bases and J by 7 bases. The CDR3 sequence is 16 residues long. Germline V gives CDR1 KGHDR, CDR2 SFDVKD. CDR3 amino acids: CATSGTGTSGRNEQFF. DNA for the CDR3: TGTGCCACCAGTGGCACCGGGACTAGCGGGAGGAATGAGCAGTTCTTC.

The chain links TRBV28 to TRBJ2-7, with D maybe TRBD2 (6 bases). This CDR3 spans 15 amino acids. Looked up from germline, CDR1 is MDHEN and CDR2 is SYDVKM. Trimming removed 6 bases at V and 0 bases at J, with 15 bases between. The CDR3 region is CASSTAGTLSYEQYF. The DNA of the CDR3 is TGTGCCAGCAGCACCGCCGGGACTCTCTCCTACGAGCAGTACTTC.

The rearrangement uses TRBV2 and TRBJ1-5; D gene ambiguous. The CDR3 has 13 residues. Germline V gene lookup returns CDR1 SNHLY and CDR2 FYNNEI. Trimming stripped 1 base from V and 4 bases from J, with 5 bases between. The CDR3 bases are TGTGCCAGCAGTGAAGAGAGAAATCAGCCCCAGCATTTT. Translation: CASSEERNQPQHF.

V is TRBV2 and J is TRBJ2-3, with 11 bases fitting TRBD1. V shed 6 bases, J shed 5 bases, and the junction held 7 bases outside the gene matches. Germline V gene sequence: CDR1 SNHLY, CDR2 FYNNEI. The CDR3 runs to 15 residues. DNA of the CDR3: TGTGCCAGCAGCACCGGGACAGGGGGATTAGATACGCAGTATTTT. It translates to CASSTGTGGLDTQYF.

The chain recombines TRBV7-2 with TRBJ2-7; 8 bases fit TRBD1. The length of the CDR3 is 13 residues. Trimming at V came to 3 bases and at J to 3 bases, leaving 1 base not matched to a gene. Germline V lookup: CDR1 SGHTA, CDR2 FQGNSA. CDR3 amino acids: CASSFTGGYEQYF. DNA for the CDR3: TGTGCCAGCAGCTTCACAGGGGGCTACGAGCAGTACTTC.

The J gene is TRBJ2-7, the V gene TRBV27; D possibly corresponds to TRBD2 (6 bases). This CDR3 comprises 14 residues. Germline V gene data show CDR1 as MNHEY and CDR2 as SMNVEV (reference sequence). V lost 1 base, J lost 0 bases, and 7 bases lay in between. CDR3 coding DNA: TGTGCCAGCAGTTTATACGGGAGCTCCTACGAGCAGTACTTC. Protein: CASSLYGSSYEQYF.

This clone was seen once. The V gene is TRBV5-1, the J gene TRBJ2-2; 10 positions match TRBD2. Germline values: CDR1 SGHRS, CDR2 YFSETQ. J gave up 6 bases and V 3 bases, and 8 bases lay outside the gene matches. The CDR3 consists of 16 residues. CDR3 DNA: TGCGCCAGCAGCTCCCTAGCGGGAGTTAGTTCCGGGGAGCTGTTTTTT. It encodes CASSSLAGVSSGELFF.

This clone occurred once. The chain uses TRBV28 and TRBJ1-3, with a weak D call TRBD1 (6 bases). The CDR3 covers 13 residues. From germline, CDR1 is MDHEN and CDR2 SYDVKM. V lost 7 bases and J lost 1, with 8 bases in between. CDR3 DNA: TGTGCCAGCATTCAGGGGTCTGGAAACACCATATATTTT. Translation gives CASIQGSGNTIYF.

The J gene is TRBJ2-5, the V gene TRBV5-1; 9 positions match TRBD1. V was pared by 5 bases and J by 5 bases, with 4 bases of the junction left unmatched. Looked up from germline, CDR1 is SGHRS and CDR2 is YFSETQ. The CDR3 covers 13 residues. CDR3 protein: CASRPGTGETQYF. CDR3 DNA: TGCGCCAGCAGACCCGGGACAGGGGAGACCCAGTACTTC.

The rearrangement uses TRBV7-3 and TRBJ2-2, with TRBD2 matching over 7 bases. V trimming: 1 base; J trimming: 7 bases; junction bases outside the gene matches: 6. Per germline, CDR1 SGHTA and CDR2 FQGTGA. The CDR3 loop spans 15 amino acids. CDR3: CASSLIGLDYGELFF. The CDR3 DNA sequence: TGTGCCAGCAGCTTAATTGGACTAGACTACGGGGAGCTGTTTTTT.

The chain has TRBV24-1 and TRBJ2-7; TRBD1 agrees at 9 bases. V gave up 4 bases and J gave up 4 bases; unmatched junction bases: 7. The CDR3 is 15 residues long. CDR1 is KGHDR, CDR2 SFDVKD, per germline. The CDR3 here is CATSDHGQGLYEQYF. The DNA for the CDR3 is TGTGCCACCAGTGACCACGGACAGGGGCTGTACGAGCAGTACTTC.

The rearrangement links TRBV29-1 to TRBJ1-1; no clear D. CDR3 length: 12 amino acids. Trimming removed 2 bases at V and 3 bases at J, with 7 bases between. The V gene's germline CDR1 is SQVTM and CDR2 ANQGSEA. CDR3 loop: CSVELGYTEAFF. CDR3 coding DNA: TGCAGCGTTGAACTGGGCTACACTGAAGCTTTCTTT.

The CDR3 region is CASSSTGFGGRSEQYF. The CDR3, as DNA: TGTGCCAGCAGCTCTACAGGGTTTGGCGGACGGAGCGAGCAGTACTTC. V usage is TRBV11-2 and J usage is TRBJ2-7, with D perhaps matching TRBD1 (6 bases). V was cut by 4 bases and J by 6 bases, with 22 bases left in between. The CDR3 has 16 amino acids. Germline V gene data show CDR1 as SGHAT and CDR2 as FQNNGV.

CDR3: CASRPGLGSYEQYF. In nucleotides, the CDR3 is TGTGCCAGCAGGCCGGGACTAGGCTCCTACGAGCAGTACTTC. The rearrangement uses TRBV6-5 and TRBJ2-7; TRBD2 aligns across 8 bases. With V trimmed by 6 bases and J by 0 bases, 4 bases remained unmatched. This CDR3 comprises 14 residues. The germline V gene has CDR1 MNHEY and CDR2 SVGAGI.

The chain uses TRBV9 and TRBJ2-1, with 8 nucleotides matching TRBD1. Germline loops: CDR1 SGDLS, CDR2 YYNGEE. V was pared by 2 bases and J by 3 bases, with 4 bases of the junction left unmatched. This CDR3 comprises 15 residues. The CDR3 sequence is CASSVRGQDYNEQFF. DNA for the CDR3: TGTGCCAGCAGCGTTCGGGGACAGGACTACAATGAGCAGTTCTTC.

This rearrangement joins TRBV27 to TRBJ2-1, with TRBD2 matching over 13 bases. The CDR3 contains 15 residues. CDR1 is MNHEY, CDR2 SMNVEV, per germline (reference sequence). After removal of 5 bases from V and 9 bases from J, the junction contained 7 bases not matched to a gene. The DNA of the CDR3 is TGTGCCAGCAGTGCGGGACTAGCGGGATCTTTTGAGCAGTTCTTC. Translating it yields CASSAGLAGSFEQFF.

The chain uses TRBV6-1 and TRBJ2-4; maybe TRBD2 (6 bases). The V and J ends lost 1 base and 0 bases respectively, with 16 bases between them. Germline-derived CDR1 and CDR2 are MNHNS and SASEGT. The CDR3 runs 18 residues. CDR3 in amino acids: CASSEGPGSKLAKNIQYF. The CDR3 bases are TGTGCCAGCAGTGAAGGGCCCGGGAGTAAACTAGCCAAAAACATTCAGTACTTC.

CDR3 in DNA: TGTGCCAGCAGCCTTGGAGGAGCGCCCAGAACTGAAGCTTTCTTT. Encoded protein: CASSLGGAPRTEAFF. The chain uses TRBV3-1 (or the pseudogene TRBV3-2) and TRBJ1-1; D is ambiguous. Trimming removed 4 bases from V and 5 bases from J, with 17 bases in between. CDR3 length equals 15 residues. Germline values: CDR1 LGHDT, CDR2 YNNKEL (reference sequence).

V is TRBV12-3 or TRBV12-4 and J is TRBJ2-7, with D possibly TRBD2 on 7 matching bases. The CDR3 totals 12 residues. V lost 5 bases and J lost 12, with 17 bases in between. Here the CDR3 reads CASSRGEGVRYF. Here the CDR3 DNA reads TGTGCCAGCAGTAGGGGGGAGGGGGTTCGGTACTTC.

On this clone: This same CDR3 is encoded by further DNA sequences in the sample. V gene TRBV7-3 combines with J gene TRBJ2-1; TRBD2 matches 8 bases. The CDR3 has 15 amino acids. From germline, CDR1 is SGHTA and CDR2 FQGTGA. V gave up 5 bases and J gave up 0 bases; unmatched junction bases: 3. The CDR3 sequence is CASSQSGSSYNEQFF. CDR3 coding DNA: TGTGCCAGCAGCCAAAGCGGGAGCTCCTACAATGAGCAGTTCTTC.

V gene TRBV9 combines with J gene TRBJ2-5; 9 bases agree with TRBD1. The V gene end was trimmed by 0 bases and the J gene end by 5 bases; junction bases not matched to a gene: 5. From germline, CDR1 is SGDLS and CDR2 YYNGEE. The CDR3 extends over 15 amino acids. CDR3 loop: CASSVDRGRGETQYF. In DNA form, the CDR3 reads TGTGCCAGCAGCGTAGACAGGGGGCGAGGGGAGACCCAGTACTTC.

This clone was recorded once. The rearrangement joins TRBV7-6 to TRBJ2-1; TRBD2 matches at 7 bases. This CDR3 has 15 residues. The ends lost 7 bases at V and 6 bases at J; junction bases unmatched: 12. Germline CDR1 and CDR2: SGHVS and FNYEAQ. The CDR3 DNA reads TGTGCCAGCACCCTAAGGGCGGGAGAAATCAATGAGCAGTTCTTC. Protein: CASTLRAGEINEQFF.